Presented here are 22 T cell receptor beta chains from one specimen sequenced in a study of beta chain features in type 1 diabetes. The sequenced template was cDNA made from the entire isolated RNA. Profiling relied on immunoSEQ multiplex PCR, and the TCRdb table lists in-frame clones only, not all of them. The table lists tens of thousands of clones, 30% to 35% of them singletons. Sequenced input: stem cell memory CD4+ T cells from blood. The receptors derive from a woman between 18 and 29 years old in good health.

V usage is TRBV6-1 and J usage is TRBJ1-2, with D uncertain. This CDR3 has 12 residues. V was cut by 3 bases and J by 3 bases, with 5 bases left in between. Germline V lookup: CDR1 MNHNS, CDR2 SASEGT. CDR3 bases: TGTGCCAGCAGTGACATTGACTATGGCTACACCTTC. Its protein is CASSDIDYGYTF.

This clone was seen a few times. The sample carries other DNA sequences with the same CDR3. The chain combines TRBV5-1 with TRBJ2-7, with no clear D. Trimming left V 0 bases short and J 2 bases short, with 6 bases between. Germline CDR1 reads SGHRS; CDR2 reads YFSETQ. The CDR3 is 13 amino acids. For the CDR3, the DNA is TGCGCCAGCAGCTTGGACCGGGCCTACGAGCAGTACTTC. The encoded protein is CASSLDRAYEQYF.

A few counts support this clone. This chain links TRBV5-6 with TRBJ2-5, with D possibly matching TRBD1 (5 bases). This CDR3 comprises 16 residues. V lost 1 base, J lost 0 bases, and 13 bases lay in between. Germline loops: CDR1 SGHDT, CDR2 YYEEEE. CDR3: CASSLPAGLYQETQYF. DNA for the CDR3: TGTGCCAGCAGCTTGCCGGCAGGGTTGTACCAAGAGACCCAGTACTTC.

This clone was counted only a few times. The chain links TRBV2 to TRBJ2-1, with D perhaps TRBD2 (6 bases). This CDR3 is 15 amino acids long. V shed 3 bases and J shed 7 bases, with 16 bases lying between them. The germline CDR1 and CDR2 sequences are SNHLY and FYNNEI. CDR3 coding DNA: TGTGCCAGCAGTGATGCATCCTCCGGGAGAAATGAGCAGTTCTTC. Protein product: CASSDASSGRNEQFF. Combining the CDR3 with reference TRBV2 and TRBJ2-1 gives the whole variable domain EPEVTQTPSHQVTQMGQEVILRCVPISNHLYFYWYRQILGQKVEFLVSFYNNEISEKSEIFDDQFSVERPDGSNFTLKIRSTKLEDSAMYFCASSDASSGRNEQFFGPGTRLTVL.

In this sample, this clone turned up a few times. The chain uses TRBV30 and TRBJ1-2; TRBD1 matches 9 bases. The CDR3 has 11 residues. The germline V gene encodes CDR1 GTSNPN and CDR2 SVGIG (reference sequence). After removal of 7 bases from V and 4 bases from J, the junction contained 1 base not matched to a gene. The DNA of the CDR3 is TGTGCCTCGGGACAGGGCTATGGCTACACCTTC. It specifies CASGQGYGYTF.

The chain couples TRBV2 to TRBJ2-2; unclear D gene. Trimming took 6 bases from V and 6 from J, leaving 5 bases between them. The length of the CDR3 is 11 residues. Germline values: CDR1 SNHLY, CDR2 FYNNEI. The CDR3 spells CASRAAGELFF. As DNA, the CDR3 is TGTGCCAGCAGGGCAGCCGGGGAGCTGTTTTTT.

A few counts support this clone. Different DNA sequences within this sample yield the same CDR3. The gene calls are TRBV2 and TRBJ1-5; 10 nucleotides line up with TRBD1. V shed 4 bases, J shed 7 bases, and the junction held 4 bases outside the gene matches. From germline, CDR1 is SNHLY and CDR2 FYNNEI. This CDR3 region has 14 residues. The CDR3 reads CASSGTGGRQPQHF. The CDR3 bases are TGTGCCAGCAGTGGGACAGGGGGACGGCAGCCCCAGCATTTT.

A few counts support this clone. The V and J genes are TRBV7-2 and TRBJ2-5, with a possible D match to TRBD2 (6 bases). In germline, CDR1 is SGHTA, CDR2 FQGNSA. Between the trimmed V and J ends, which lost 5 bases and 5 bases, there was a span of 6 bases. The CDR3 loop spans 11 amino acids. In DNA, the CDR3 is TGTGCCAGCAGCCGGGGGGAGACCCAGTACTTC. Encoded protein: CASSRGETQYF.

A few counts support this clone. CDR3 nucleotides: TGTGCCAGCAGCGCTTGGACACCTACCCCGGATACGCAGTATTTT. Its protein product is CASSAWTPTPDTQYF. The rearrangement joins TRBV7-2 to TRBJ2-3; D might be TRBD1 (5 bases). Trimming stripped 5 bases from V and 6 bases from J, with 18 bases between. The CDR3 spans 15 residues. Per germline, CDR1 SGHTA and CDR2 FQGNSA.

The chain carries TRBV7-2 and TRBJ2-7; tentative D call: TRBD1 (6 bases). CDR3 length equals 16 residues. Trimming cost V 5 bases and J 3 bases, with 20 bases left between them. Germline CDR1 is SGHTA and CDR2 is FQGNSA. CDR3 sequence: CASSPPPGQGDYEQYF. CDR3 coding DNA: TGTGCCAGCAGCCCACCCCCGGGACAAGGGGACTACGAGCAGTACTTC.

This clone has a handful of counts. The rearrangement links TRBV7-2 to TRBJ2-7, with TRBD1 matching 10 bases. Germline lookup yields CDR1 SGHTA and CDR2 FQGNSA. This CDR3 is 13 amino acids long. Trimming took 5 bases from V and 6 from J; bases not matched to a gene: 4. The chain's CDR3 is CASSLGQGGEQYF. The CDR3 DNA reads TGTGCCAGCAGCCTCGGACAGGGGGGCGAGCAGTACTTC. The full variable domain, its missing parts supplied by reference TRBV7-2 and TRBJ2-7, is GAGVSQSPSNKVTEKGKDVELRCDPISGHTALYWYRQSLGQGLEFLIYFQGNSAPDKSGLPSDRFSAERTGGSVSTLTIQRTQQEDSAVYLCASSLGQGGEQYFGPGTRLTVT.

This clone was counted a few times. The chain uses TRBV29-1 and TRBJ2-7; possible D gene TRBD2, 5 bases. The CDR3 runs 14 residues. Trimming took off 5 bases at V and 3 bases at J, with 17 bases between the two ends. CDR1 is SQVTM and CDR2 is ANQGSEA in the germline V gene. In DNA form, the CDR3 reads TGCAGCGTTATTCGGCCCACGGGGAACTACGAGCAGTACTTC. The encoded protein is CSVIRPTGNYEQYF.

The genes are TRBV18 and TRBJ2-2, with D possibly matching TRBD2 (6 bases). There are 16 residues in the CDR3. CDR1 is KGHSH and CDR2 is LQKENI in the germline V gene. Trimming removed 4 bases at V and 0 bases at J, with 12 bases between. CDR3 in amino acids: CASSLLGGSNTGELFF. The CDR3 DNA reads TGTGCCAGCTCACTACTCGGGGGTTCGAACACCGGGGAGCTGTTTTTT.

There are a few counts of this clone. Other DNA sequences from this sample encode an identical CDR3 as well. The chain joins TRBV2 to TRBJ2-7; possible D gene TRBD2, 5 bases. Per the germline V gene, CDR1 is SNHLY and CDR2 is FYNNEI. The ends were cut back, 7 bases at V and 4 bases at J, with 8 bases in the middle. The CDR3 length is 11 residues. The DNA for the CDR3 is TGTGCCAGCAATCGGGGTTACGAGCAGTACTTC. Translating it yields CASNRGYEQYF.

This rearrangement joins TRBV12-5 to TRBJ2-3; D perhaps matches TRBD1 (6 bases). Trimming took 3 bases from V and 0 from J, leaving 19 bases between them. Germline-derived CDR1 and CDR2 are LGHNT and FRNRAP. CDR3 length equals 18 residues. CDR3 loop: CASGFSSVDSPSTDTQYF. In nucleotides, the CDR3 is TGTGCTAGTGGTTTCTCTTCCGTGGACAGCCCAAGCACAGATACGCAGTATTTT. Full variable domain (rest looked up from reference TRBV12-5 and TRBJ2-3): DARVTQTPRHKVTEMGQEVTMRCQPILGHNTVFWYRQTMMQGLELLAYFRNRAPLDDSGMPKDRFSAEMPDATLATLKIQPSEPRDSAVYFCASGFSSVDSPSTDTQYFGPGTRLTVL.

The V gene is TRBV7-2, the J gene TRBJ2-7; D uncertain. Looked up from germline, CDR1 is SGHTA and CDR2 is FQGNSA. This CDR3 region has 11 residues. Trimming left V 3 bases short and J 4 bases short, with 4 bases between. This CDR3 is CASSFLYEQYF. Here the CDR3 DNA reads TGTGCCAGCAGCTTTCTGTACGAGCAGTACTTC.

The chain recombines TRBV5-1 with TRBJ2-5; 11 bases are a match to TRBD1. The J segment lost 1 base and the V segment lost 4 bases, leaving 6 bases of the junction unmatched. Germline CDR1 reads SGHRS; CDR2 reads YFSETQ. There are 16 residues in the CDR3. The CDR3 DNA reads as TGCGCCAGCAGCCTGGACAGGGGGCCGATCCAAGAGACCCAGTACTTC. It encodes CASSLDRGPIQETQYF.

Here the CDR3 DNA reads TGTGCCAGCAGCTTACAGGGGACAGGGGGCAGAGAGCAGTTCTTC. It codes for CASSLQGTGGREQFF. This chain connects TRBV7-9 to TRBJ2-1, with 12 bases that match TRBD1. From germline, CDR1 is SEHNR and CDR2 FQNEAQ (reference sequence). The CDR3 has 15 residues. The V and J ends lost 2 bases and 10 bases, in that order; junction bases with no gene match: 6. Full variable domain (rest looked up from reference TRBV7-9 and TRBJ2-1): DTGVSQNPRHKITKRGQNVTFRCDPISEHNRLYWYRQTLGQGPEFLTYFQNEAQLEKSRLLSDRFSAERPKGSFSTLEIQRTEQGDSAMYLCASSLQGTGGREQFFGPGTRLTVL.

CDR3 bases: TGTGCCAGCCTTCCCGAAACAGGGGGCATAGGGGAGCTGTTTTTT. The encoded protein is CASLPETGGIGELFF. V and J are TRBV25-1 and TRBJ2-2; the match to TRBD1 covers 9 bases. From germline, CDR1 is MGHDK and CDR2 SYGVNS. The CDR3 is 15 amino acids. Losses at the gene ends were 8 bases for V and 8 bases for J; bases not matched to a gene: 12.

V is TRBV7-9 and J is TRBJ2-3; 7 nucleotides agree with TRBD1. Trimming at V came to 4 bases and at J to 0 bases, leaving 4 bases not matched to a gene. Per germline, CDR1 SEHNR and CDR2 FQNEAQ (reference sequence). CDR3 size: 15 residues. The CDR3 bases are TGTGCCAGCAGCTCGGGACAGTGGAGCACAGATACGCAGTATTTT. Translation gives CASSSGQWSTDTQYF.

J is TRBJ2-7 and V is TRBV21-1; the table names TRBD1, a call not compared with the DNA. TRBV21-1 is labeled a pseudogene. The CDR3 has 14 amino acids. DNA of the CDR3: TGTGCCAGCAGCCACCGGGACACCAGCTACGAGCAGTACTTC. Its translation is CASSHRDTSYEQYF.

The rearrangement uses TRBV19 and TRBJ2-2; perhaps TRBD2 as D (5 bases). CDR3 length: 14 residues. Per the germline V gene, CDR1 is LNHDA and CDR2 is SQIVND (reference sequence). Trimming shortened V by 7 bases and J by 5 bases, and 14 bases separated the two germline ends. In DNA form, the CDR3 reads TGTGCCAGTACCGTTGACCCGGGAACCGGGGAGCTGTTTTTT. Its protein is CASTVDPGTGELFF.